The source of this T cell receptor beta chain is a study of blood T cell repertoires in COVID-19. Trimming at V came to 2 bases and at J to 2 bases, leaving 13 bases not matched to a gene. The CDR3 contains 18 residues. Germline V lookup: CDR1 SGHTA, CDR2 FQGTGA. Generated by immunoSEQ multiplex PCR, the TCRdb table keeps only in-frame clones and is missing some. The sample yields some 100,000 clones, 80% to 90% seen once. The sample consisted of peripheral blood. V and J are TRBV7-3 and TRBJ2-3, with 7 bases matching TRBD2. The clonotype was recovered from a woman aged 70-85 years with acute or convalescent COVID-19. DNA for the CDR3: TGTGCCAGCAGCTTAGGGGGTTCTGGCGGGGGAACCACAGATACGCAGTATTTT. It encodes CASSLGGSGGGTTDTQYF.